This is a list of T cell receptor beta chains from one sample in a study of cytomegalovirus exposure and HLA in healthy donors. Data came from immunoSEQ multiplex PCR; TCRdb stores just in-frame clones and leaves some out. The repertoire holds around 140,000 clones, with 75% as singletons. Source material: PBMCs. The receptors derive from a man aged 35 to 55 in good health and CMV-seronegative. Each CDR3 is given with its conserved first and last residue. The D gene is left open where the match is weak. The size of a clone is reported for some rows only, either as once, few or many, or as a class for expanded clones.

CDR3nt: TGTGCCAGCAGCCCGGGTTTTGGTAGCAATCAGCCCCAGCATTTT
CDR3aa: CASSPGFGSNQPQHF
abundance: NA
j_gene: TRBJ1-5
d_gene: NA
v_gene: TRBV5-8

CDR3nt: TGTGCCAGCAGCTTGGTCGGGACACCCCTGGGCAGGAATGAAAAACTGTTTTTT
CDR3aa: CASSLVGTPLGRNEKLFF
abundance: NA
j_gene: TRBJ1-4
d_gene: NA
v_gene: TRBV5-6

CDR3nt: TGTGCCAGCAGCTTAGGTGCTAGCGGCCTTAGCACAGATACGCAGTATTTT
CDR3aa: CASSLGASGLSTDTQYF
abundance: NA
j_gene: TRBJ2-3
d_gene: TRBD2
v_gene: TRBV7-2

CDR3nt: TGCGCCAGCAGCCAAGGGGACACCCTGGGCACCCAGTACTTC
CDR3aa: CASSQGDTLGTQYF
abundance: few
j_gene: TRBJ2-5
d_gene: NA
v_gene: TRBV4-1

CDR3nt: TGTGCCAGCAGCTTAGGGCGGGTGCTCTCCTACGAGCAGTACTTC
CDR3aa: CASSLGRVLSYEQYF
abundance: NA
j_gene: TRBJ2-7
d_gene: NA
v_gene: TRBV7-8

CDR3nt: TGTGCCAGCAGCGTCGGGACGGGGGAGACAGATACGCAGTATTTT
CDR3aa: CASSVGTGETDTQYF
abundance: once
j_gene: TRBJ2-3
d_gene: NA
v_gene: TRBV25-1

CDR3nt: TGTGCCAGCAGTTTCGGTGACACTGAAGCTTTCTTT
CDR3aa: CASSFGDTEAFF
abundance: once
j_gene: TRBJ1-1
d_gene: NA
v_gene: TRBV6-5

CDR3nt: TGTGCCAGCAGTTACCCAGGGGGCAATCAGCCCCAGCATTTT
CDR3aa: CASSYPGGNQPQHF
abundance: NA
j_gene: TRBJ1-5
d_gene: NA
v_gene: TRBV6-6

CDR3nt: TGTGCCAGCAGCGTAGTAGCCGGGACTAGCGGGGCCACCTACAATGAGCAGTTCTTC
CDR3aa: CASSVVAGTSGATYNEQFF
abundance: few
j_gene: TRBJ2-1
d_gene: TRBD2
v_gene: TRBV9

CDR3nt: TGCGCCAGCAGCCAAGAGCGGACAGGGGGCGAAAAACTGTTTTTT
CDR3aa: CASSQERTGGEKLFF
abundance: NA
j_gene: TRBJ1-4
d_gene: TRBD1
v_gene: TRBV4-1

CDR3nt: TGTGCCTGGAGTGCATGGCCGAACACCGGGGAGCTGTTTTTT
CDR3aa: CAWSAWPNTGELFF
abundance: few
j_gene: TRBJ2-2
d_gene: NA
v_gene: TRBV30

CDR3nt: TGTGCCAGCTCACCAAAGCAATTACAGGGGCTGGACTATGGCTACACCTTC
CDR3aa: CASSPKQLQGLDYGYTF
abundance: once
j_gene: TRBJ1-2
d_gene: TRBD1
v_gene: TRBV18

CDR3nt: TGTGCCAGCAGTGGGACTAGCGGGGGCACAGATACGCAGTATTTT
CDR3aa: CASSGTSGGTDTQYF
abundance: few
j_gene: TRBJ2-3
d_gene: TRBD2
v_gene: TRBV6-4

CDR3nt: TGTGCCAGCAGCACCCGACAGGGAACCTACGAGCAGTACTTC
CDR3aa: CASSTRQGTYEQYF
abundance: few
j_gene: TRBJ2-7
d_gene: TRBD1
v_gene: TRBV7-9

CDR3nt: TGCGCCAGCAGCCGCACGGGCAGGGGGCTCGACACCGGGGAGCTGTTTTTT
CDR3aa: CASSRTGRGLDTGELFF
abundance: NA
j_gene: TRBJ2-2
d_gene: TRBD1
v_gene: TRBV5-1

CDR3nt: TGTGCCAGCAGTGGTCCACAGGGAATAACCTCACCCCTCCACTTT
CDR3aa: CASSGPQGITSPLHF
abundance: NA
j_gene: TRBJ1-6
d_gene: NA
v_gene: TRBV25-1

CDR3nt: TGCGCCAGCAGCCAAGAGTGGCGGGGATCCTACAATGAGCAGTTCTTC
CDR3aa: CASSQEWRGSYNEQFF
abundance: few
j_gene: TRBJ2-1
d_gene: NA
v_gene: TRBV4-3

CDR3nt: TGCGCCAGCAGCTTACAGGGATCTTACGAGCAGTACTTC
CDR3aa: CASSLQGSYEQYF
abundance: NA
j_gene: TRBJ2-7
d_gene: NA
v_gene: TRBV5-1

CDR3nt: TGTGCCATCAGTGCCGATGGGCGGGGGGGCCGGGCAGATACGCAGTATTTT
CDR3aa: CAISADGRGGRADTQYF
abundance: NA
j_gene: TRBJ2-3
d_gene: TRBD2
v_gene: TRBV10-3

CDR3nt: TGCGCCAGCAGCCATGTTTTCGACAGGGGCCCCGCTTTCTTT
CDR3aa: CASSHVFDRGPAFF
abundance: NA
j_gene: TRBJ1-1
d_gene: TRBD1
v_gene: TRBV4-1

CDR3nt: TGTGCCAGCAGCTTGGGACTAGCGGGTAGCTACGAGCAGTACTTC
CDR3aa: CASSLGLAGSYEQYF
abundance: NA
j_gene: TRBJ2-7
d_gene: TRBD2
v_gene: TRBV11-1

CDR3nt: TGTGCCATCAGTGAGTCGAGGTCTCGGGGCTACACCTTC
CDR3aa: CAISESRSRGYTF
abundance: NA
j_gene: TRBJ1-2
d_gene: NA
v_gene: TRBV10-3

CDR3nt: TGTGCCAGCAATCCGGGTGGGTTAGCCAAAAACATTCAGTACTTC
CDR3aa: CASNPGGLAKNIQYF
abundance: NA
j_gene: TRBJ2-4
d_gene: NA
v_gene: TRBV21-1

CDR3nt: TGCGCCAGCAGCTTGGGCCGGGACAGCGCTTATGGCTACACCTTC
CDR3aa: CASSLGRDSAYGYTF
abundance: once
j_gene: TRBJ1-2
d_gene: TRBD1
v_gene: TRBV5-1

CDR3nt: TGTGCCAGCAGCTTGGAACTAGGTGGGAATGAGCAGTTCTTC
CDR3aa: CASSLELGGNEQFF
abundance: few
j_gene: TRBJ2-1
d_gene: NA
v_gene: TRBV5-4

CDR3nt: TGTGCCAGCAGTCCGGAGTTGGGGGCCGGGGAGACCCAGTACTTC
CDR3aa: CASSPELGAGETQYF
abundance: NA
j_gene: TRBJ2-5
d_gene: NA
v_gene: TRBV6-5

CDR3nt: TGTGCCAGCAGCCGCTTCCAGGAGCAGTACTTC
CDR3aa: CASSRFQEQYF
abundance: few
j_gene: TRBJ2-7
d_gene: NA
v_gene: TRBV7-2

CDR3nt: TGTGCCACCAGCCCAGGACAGTCCTACGAGCAGTACTTC
CDR3aa: CATSPGQSYEQYF
abundance: NA
j_gene: TRBJ2-7
d_gene: NA
v_gene: TRBV15

CDR3nt: TGTGCCAGCAGCCCGCCTTCCTATGAGCAGTACTTC
CDR3aa: CASSPPSYEQYF
abundance: NA
j_gene: TRBJ2-7
d_gene: NA
v_gene: TRBV7-9